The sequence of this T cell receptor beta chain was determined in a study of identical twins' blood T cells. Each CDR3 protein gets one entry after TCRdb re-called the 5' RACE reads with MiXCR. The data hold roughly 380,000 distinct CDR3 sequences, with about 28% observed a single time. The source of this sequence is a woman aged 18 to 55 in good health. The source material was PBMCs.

In nucleotides, the CDR3 is TGTGCCAGCAGACCCACGGGGAATGAAAAACTGTTTTTT. It is translated as CASRPTGNEKLFF. This rearrangement joins TRBV12-3 or TRBV12-4 to TRBJ1-4; D unclear. This CDR3 is 13 amino acids long. V was pared by 6 bases and J by 5 bases, with 10 bases between.